This is a list of T cell receptor beta chains from one sample in a study of blood T cells in healthy people across ages. TCRdb re-analysed the 5' RACE reads in MiXCR, keeping a single row per CDR3 protein. The sample consists of hundreds of thousands of distinct CDR3 sequences, about 52% of them appearing once. The sequenced sample consisted of blood. All receptors come from a woman in her sixties in good health. Each CDR3 is given with its conserved first and last residue. A D gene is named only where the DNA matches it firmly. Size tells how often a clone was seen (once, few, many) or the class of an expanded clone, and some rows leave it out.

>12|TRBJ2-1|NA|TRBV20-1|NA
TGCAGTGCTAGTACGGAATACAATGAGCAGTTCTTC
CSASTEYNEQFF
>14|TRBJ2-7|NA|TRBV7-2|NA
TGTGCCAGCAGCTTAGCCTCTTACTACTACGAGCAGTACTTC
CASSLASYYYEQYF
>15|TRBJ2-1|NA|TRBV27|TRBD2
TGTGTCAGCAGTTTACTCCGAGCGGGGATCAATGAGCAGTTCTTC
CVSSLLRAGINEQFF
>13|TRBJ2-7|NA|TRBV29-1|NA
TGCAGCGTTGCTTGGGGGCGCGATTACGAGCAGTACTTC
CSVAWGRDYEQYF
>15|TRBJ2-7|NA|TRBV6-1|TRBD1
TGTGCCAGCAGTGAAAAGGGGGCCCACTCCTACGAGCAGTACTTC
CASSEKGAHSYEQYF
>16|TRBJ2-3|NA|TRBV27|TRBD2
TGTGCCAGCACCCCCGGACTAGCTCATGACACAGATACGCAGTATTTT
CASTPGLAHDTDTQYF
>11|TRBJ2-7|NA|TRBV20-1|NA
TGCAGTACCAGGGTAGCCTACGAGCAGTACTTC
CSTRVAYEQYF
>13|TRBJ2-7|NA|TRBV5-6|NA
TGTGCCAGCAGCCACGATGCCCCGAGGGAGCAGTACTTC
CASSHDAPREQYF
>12|TRBJ2-2|NA|TRBV28|NA
TGTGCCGGCGAAGGGGCCACCGGGGAGCTGTTTTTT
CAGEGATGELFF
>14|TRBJ1-1|NA|TRBV5-5|NA
TGTGCCAGCACCCGCCGGGAGAACGTTTTCGAAGCTTTCTTT
CASTRRENVFEAFF
>15|TRBJ2-7|NA|TRBV6-5|TRBD2
TGTGCCAGCAGTGCCCCTGGGGGGGTTGGGCACGAGCAGTACTTC
CASSAPGGVGHEQYF
>15|TRBJ2-5|NA|TRBV4-3|NA
TGCGCCAGCAGCCAATCTGCCGGCGGTCCCGGGACCCAGTACTTC
CASSQSAGGPGTQYF
>17|TRBJ2-7|NA|TRBV4-3|NA
TGCGCCAGCAGCCAAGATTTAAAGGTGGGTCATCACTACGAGCAGTACTTC
CASSQDLKVGHHYEQYF
>12|TRBJ1-2|many|TRBV12-3/TRBV12-4|NA
TGTGCCAGCACCACCCGGCCCTATGGCTACACCTTC
CASTTRPYGYTF
>14|TRBJ2-7|NA|TRBV27|NA
TGTGCCAGCAGAAGGGGCCAAAACATCTACGAGCAGTACTTC
CASRRGQNIYEQYF
>15|TRBJ2-1|few|TRBV6-5|NA
TGTGCCAGCAGTCCCGGGACATACTCCTACAATGAGCAGTTCTTC
CASSPGTYSYNEQFF
>14|TRBJ2-5|NA|TRBV6-6|NA
TGTGCCAGCAGGCAACGAGCCTCCTACAATGAGCAGTACTTC
CASRQRASYNEQYF
>16|TRBJ2-3|NA|TRBV4-3|TRBD2
TGCGCCAGCAGCCAAGAGGGACTAGCGGGAGTAGATACGCAGTATTTT
CASSQEGLAGVDTQYF
>15|TRBJ2-4|NA|TRBV28|NA
TGTGCCAGCAGCCCTAGGGGTAGCCCTCAAAACATTCAGTACTTC
CASSPRGSPQNIQYF
>14|TRBJ1-2|NA|TRBV6-1|NA
TGTGCCAGCAGAATTGCAGGCAGTTCATATGGCTACACCTTC
CASRIAGSSYGYTF
>15|TRBJ2-2|NA|TRBV5-1|TRBD1
TGCGCCAGCAGCTCGGGACAGGTGAACACCGGGGAGCTGTTTTTT
CASSSGQVNTGELFF
>15|TRBJ1-4|NA|TRBV4-2|NA
TGTGCCAGCAGCCAAGGGCAGGGGAGGACTGAAAAACTGTTTTTT
CASSQGQGRTEKLFF
>14|TRBJ2-3|few|TRBV7-2|NA
TGTGCCAGCAGCTCACAGGGTGGTACAGATACGCAGTATTTT
CASSSQGGTDTQYF
>15|TRBJ1-2|NA|TRBV28|NA
TGTGCCAACAGTTTAAGTGCGGGGGCCCTCTATGGCTACACCTTC
CANSLSAGALYGYTF
>15|TRBJ2-3|NA|TRBV20-1|TRBD2
TGCAGTGCTAGAGTAGCGGGAGACCCCACAGATACGCAGTATTTT
CSARVAGDPTDTQYF
>15|TRBJ2-7|NA|TRBV27|TRBD1
TGTGCCAGCAGTTTAAGAGACAGGGGGTATTACGAGCAGTACTTC
CASSLRDRGYYEQYF
>17|TRBJ1-4|NA|TRBV27|NA
TGTGCCAGCAGTTTCCTTAGGTCCGGGGCTGCTAATGAAAAACTGTTTTTT
CASSFLRSGAANEKLFF
>12|TRBJ2-3|NA|TRBV5-1|NA
TGCGCCAGCAGACATAGCACAGATACGCAGTATTTT
CASRHSTDTQYF
>15|TRBJ1-1|many|TRBV6-2/TRBV6-3|TRBD1
TGTGCCAGCAGGCCGGACAGGGATTGGAACACTGAAGCTTTCTTT
CASRPDRDWNTEAFF
>18|TRBJ2-6|NA|TRBV5-6|NA
TGTGCCAGCAGCTTGGAAGCGATCTCTGTATCTGGGGCCAACGTCCTGACTTTC
CASSLEAISVSGANVLTF
>16|TRBJ2-1|NA|TRBV4-3|TRBD2
TGCGCCAGCAGCCGGACCCCGGGACTAGCGTACGATGAGCAGTTCTTC
CASSRTPGLAYDEQFF
>13|TRBJ2-1|NA|TRBV29-1|TRBD2
TGCAGCGCGGGGACTAGTTCCTACAATGAGCAGTTCTTC
CSAGTSSYNEQFF
>11|TRBJ2-3|NA|TRBV7-3|NA
TGTGCCAGCAGCTCGCACGATACGCAGTATTTT
CASSSHDTQYF
>15|TRBJ2-1|NA|TRBV20-1|TRBD2
TGCAGTGCAATAGATACGGGAGGGCCAGGCAATGAGCAGTTCTTC
CSAIDTGGPGNEQFF
>16|TRBJ1-2|NA|TRBV24-1|NA
TGTGCCACCAGTGACCAAAAGACAGGCGGGGTCTATGGCTACACCTTC
CATSDQKTGGVYGYTF